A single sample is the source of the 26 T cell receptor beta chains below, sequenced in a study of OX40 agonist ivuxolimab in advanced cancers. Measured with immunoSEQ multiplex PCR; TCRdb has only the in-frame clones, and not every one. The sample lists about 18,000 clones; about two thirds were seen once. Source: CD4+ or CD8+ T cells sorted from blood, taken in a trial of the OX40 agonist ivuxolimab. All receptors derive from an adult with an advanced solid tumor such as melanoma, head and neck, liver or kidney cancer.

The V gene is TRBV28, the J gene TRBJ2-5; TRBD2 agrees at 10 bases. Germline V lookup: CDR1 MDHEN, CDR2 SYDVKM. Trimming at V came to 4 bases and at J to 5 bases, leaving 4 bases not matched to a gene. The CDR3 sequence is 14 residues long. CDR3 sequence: CASSSGTSVETQYF. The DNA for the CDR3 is TGTGCCAGCAGTTCTGGGACTAGCGTGGAGACCCAGTACTTC.

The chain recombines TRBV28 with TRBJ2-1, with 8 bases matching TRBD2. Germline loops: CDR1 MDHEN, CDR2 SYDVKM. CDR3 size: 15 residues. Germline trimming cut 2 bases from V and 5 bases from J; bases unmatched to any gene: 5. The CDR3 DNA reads TGTGCCAGCAGTTTAGCGGGAGGTGTCAACAATGAGCAGTTCTTC. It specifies CASSLAGGVNNEQFF. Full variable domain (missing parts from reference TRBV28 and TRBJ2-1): DVKVTQSSRYLVKRTGEKVFLECVQDMDHENMFWYRQDPGLGLRLIYFSYDVKMKEKGDIPEGYSVSREKKERFSLILESASTNQTSMYLCASSLAGGVNNEQFFGPGTRLTVL.

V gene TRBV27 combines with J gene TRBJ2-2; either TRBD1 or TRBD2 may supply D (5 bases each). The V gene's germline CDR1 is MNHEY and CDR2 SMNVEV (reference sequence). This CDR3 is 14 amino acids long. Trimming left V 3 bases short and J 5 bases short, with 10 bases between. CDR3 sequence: CASSFLGETGELFF. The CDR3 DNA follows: TGTGCCAGCAGTTTCTTGGGGGAGACCGGGGAGCTGTTTTTT.

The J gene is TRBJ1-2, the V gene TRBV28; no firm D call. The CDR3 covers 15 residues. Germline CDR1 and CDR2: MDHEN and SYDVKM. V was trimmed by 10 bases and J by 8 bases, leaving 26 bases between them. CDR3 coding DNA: TGTGCCACCTTAATTCTGGACCGCTGGGAGAAAGGCTACACCTTC. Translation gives CATLILDRWEKGYTF.

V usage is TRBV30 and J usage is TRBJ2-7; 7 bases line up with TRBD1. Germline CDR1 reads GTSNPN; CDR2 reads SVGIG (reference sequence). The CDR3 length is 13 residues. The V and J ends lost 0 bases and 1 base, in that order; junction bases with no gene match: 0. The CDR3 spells CAWSVRGSYEQYF. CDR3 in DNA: TGTGCCTGGAGTGTCAGGGGGTCCTACGAGCAGTACTTC. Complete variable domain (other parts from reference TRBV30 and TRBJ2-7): SQTIHQWPATLVQPVGSPLSLECTVEGTSNPNLYWYRQAAGRGLQLLFYSVGIGQISSEVPQNLSASRPQDRQFILSSKKLLLSDSGFYLCAWSVRGSYEQYFGPGTRLTVT.

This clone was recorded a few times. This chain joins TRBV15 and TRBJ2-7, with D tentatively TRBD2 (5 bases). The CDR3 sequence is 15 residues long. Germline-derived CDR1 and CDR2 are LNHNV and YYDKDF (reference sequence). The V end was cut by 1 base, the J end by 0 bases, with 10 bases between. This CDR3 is CATSRGSGSSYEQYF. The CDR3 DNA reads TGTGCCACCAGCAGAGGGTCGGGGAGCTCCTACGAGCAGTACTTC.

CDR3 amino acids: CASSSGDTQYF. The CDR3 DNA is TGTGCCAGCAGTTCGGGGGATACGCAGTATTTT. This sequence joins TRBV27 and TRBJ2-3; tentative D call: TRBD2 (5 bases). Germline V gene data show CDR1 as MNHEY and CDR2 as SMNVEV (reference sequence). This CDR3 comprises 11 residues. Trimming removed 4 bases at V and 6 bases at J, with 5 bases between.

The CDR3 DNA reads as TGTGCCAGTAGTTGGTTGAGTCGTGATCAGCCCCAGCATTTT. As protein: CASSWLSRDQPQHF. J is TRBJ1-5 and V is TRBV19; no definite D call. V lost 5 bases and J 5 bases, leaving 13 bases between the germline ends. The CDR3 loop spans 14 amino acids. Germline CDR1 and CDR2: LNHDA and SQIVND (reference sequence).

The CDR3 loop is CASSLLTGGAETQYF. The CDR3 DNA sequence: TGTGCCAGCAGTTTATTGACAGGGGGGGCAGAGACCCAGTACTTC. The V and J genes are TRBV28 and TRBJ2-5, with TRBD1 identical over 9 bases. The J segment lost 4 bases and the V segment lost 1 base, leaving 4 bases of the junction unmatched. The CDR3 spans 15 residues. Per germline, CDR1 MDHEN and CDR2 SYDVKM.

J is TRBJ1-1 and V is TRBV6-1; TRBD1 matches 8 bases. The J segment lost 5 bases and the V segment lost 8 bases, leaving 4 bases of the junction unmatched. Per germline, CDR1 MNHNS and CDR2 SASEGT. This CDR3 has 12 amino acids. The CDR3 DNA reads TGTGCCAGCGGCAGGGGGCAAACTGAAGCTTTCTTT. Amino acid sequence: CASGRGQTEAFF.

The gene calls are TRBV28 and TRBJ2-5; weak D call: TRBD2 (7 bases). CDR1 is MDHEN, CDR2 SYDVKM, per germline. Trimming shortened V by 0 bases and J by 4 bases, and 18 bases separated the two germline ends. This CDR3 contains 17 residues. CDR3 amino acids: CASSLWTLEGGGETQYF. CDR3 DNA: TGTGCCAGCAGTTTATGGACGCTGGAGGGGGGGGGAGAGACCCAGTACTTC.

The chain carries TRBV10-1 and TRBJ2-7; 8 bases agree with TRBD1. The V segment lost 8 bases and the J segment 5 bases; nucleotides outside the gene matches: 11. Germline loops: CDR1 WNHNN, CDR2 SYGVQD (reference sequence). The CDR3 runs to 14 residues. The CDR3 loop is CASVGTGLKDEQYF. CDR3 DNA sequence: TGCGCCAGCGTGGGGACAGGCCTAAAGGACGAGCAGTACTTC.

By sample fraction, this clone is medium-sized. CDR3 sequence reads: CASSVAVNTEAFF. The CDR3 DNA follows: TGTGCCAGCAGCGTAGCAGTGAACACTGAAGCTTTCTTT. The J gene is TRBJ1-1, the V gene TRBV9, with unresolved D. Germline V gene data show CDR1 as SGDLS and CDR2 as YYNGEE. CDR3 length: 13 residues. V was trimmed by 0 bases and J by 0 bases, leaving 3 bases between them.

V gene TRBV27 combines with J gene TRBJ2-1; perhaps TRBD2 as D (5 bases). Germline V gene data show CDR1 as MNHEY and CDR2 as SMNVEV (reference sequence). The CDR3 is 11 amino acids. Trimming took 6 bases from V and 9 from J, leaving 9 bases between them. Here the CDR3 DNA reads TGTGCCAGCAGACTGAGCGGTGAGCAGTTCTTC. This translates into CASRLSGEQFF.

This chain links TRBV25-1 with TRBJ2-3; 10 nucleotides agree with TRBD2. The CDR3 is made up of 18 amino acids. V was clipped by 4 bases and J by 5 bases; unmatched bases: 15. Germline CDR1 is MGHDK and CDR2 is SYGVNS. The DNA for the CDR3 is TGTGCCAGCAGTGCCCAGACTAGCGGGCCGCCGGCCATAGATACGCAGTATTTT. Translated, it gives CASSAQTSGPPAIDTQYF.

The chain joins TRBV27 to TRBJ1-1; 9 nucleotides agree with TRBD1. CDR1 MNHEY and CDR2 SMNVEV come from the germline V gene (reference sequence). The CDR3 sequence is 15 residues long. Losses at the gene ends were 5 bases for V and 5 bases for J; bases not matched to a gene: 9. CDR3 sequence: CASSPGTGSQTEAFF. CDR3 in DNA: TGTGCCAGCAGTCCCGGGACAGGGTCGCAAACTGAAGCTTTCTTT.

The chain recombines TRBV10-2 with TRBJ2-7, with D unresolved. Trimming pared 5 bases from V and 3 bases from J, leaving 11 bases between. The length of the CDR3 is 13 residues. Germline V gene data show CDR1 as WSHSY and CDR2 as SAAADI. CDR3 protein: CASSRSAVYEQYF. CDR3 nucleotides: TGCGCCAGCAGTAGGTCGGCGGTCTACGAGCAGTACTTC.

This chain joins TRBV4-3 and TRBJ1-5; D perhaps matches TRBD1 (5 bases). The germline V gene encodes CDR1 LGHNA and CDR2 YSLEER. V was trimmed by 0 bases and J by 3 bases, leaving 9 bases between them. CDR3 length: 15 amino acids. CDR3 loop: CASSQDRGINQPQHF. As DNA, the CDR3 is TGCGCCAGCAGCCAAGATCGGGGCATCAATCAGCCCCAGCATTTT.

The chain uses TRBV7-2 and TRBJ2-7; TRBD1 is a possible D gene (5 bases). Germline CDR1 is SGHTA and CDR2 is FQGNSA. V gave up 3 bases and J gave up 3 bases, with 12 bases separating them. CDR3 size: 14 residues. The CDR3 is CASSFDSSGYEQYF. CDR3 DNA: TGTGCCAGCAGCTTTGACAGTTCGGGCTACGAGCAGTACTTC. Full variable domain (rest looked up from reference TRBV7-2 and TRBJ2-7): GAGVSQSPSNKVTEKGKDVELRCDPISGHTALYWYRQSLGQGLEFLIYFQGNSAPDKSGLPSDRFSAERTGGSVSTLTIQRTQQEDSAVYLCASSFDSSGYEQYFGPGTRLTVT.

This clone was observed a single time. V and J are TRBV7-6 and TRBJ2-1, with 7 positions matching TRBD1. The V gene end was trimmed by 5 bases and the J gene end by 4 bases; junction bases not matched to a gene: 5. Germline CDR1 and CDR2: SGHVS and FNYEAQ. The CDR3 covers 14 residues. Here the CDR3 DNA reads TGTGCCAGCAGCGGGGCAGGGGGATACAATGAGCAGTTCTTC. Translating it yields CASSGAGGYNEQFF.

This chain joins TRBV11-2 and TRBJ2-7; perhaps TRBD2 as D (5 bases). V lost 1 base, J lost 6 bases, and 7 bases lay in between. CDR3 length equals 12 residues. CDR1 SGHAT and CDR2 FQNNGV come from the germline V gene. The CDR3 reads CASSLGGGEQYF. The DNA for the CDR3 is TGTGCCAGCAGCTTAGGAGGAGGCGAGCAGTACTTC.

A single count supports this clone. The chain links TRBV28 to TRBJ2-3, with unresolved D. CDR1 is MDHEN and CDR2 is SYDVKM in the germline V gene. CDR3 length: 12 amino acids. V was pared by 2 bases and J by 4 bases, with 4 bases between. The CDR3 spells CASSLGADTQYF. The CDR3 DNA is TGTGCCAGCAGTTTAGGGGCAGATACGCAGTATTTT.

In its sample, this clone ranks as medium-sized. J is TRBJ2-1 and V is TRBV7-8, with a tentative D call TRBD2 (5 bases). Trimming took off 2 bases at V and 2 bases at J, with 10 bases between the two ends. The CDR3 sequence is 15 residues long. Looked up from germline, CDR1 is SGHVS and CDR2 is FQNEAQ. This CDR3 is CASSLSLETYNEQFF. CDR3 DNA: TGTGCCAGCAGCTTATCACTAGAAACCTACAATGAGCAGTTCTTC.

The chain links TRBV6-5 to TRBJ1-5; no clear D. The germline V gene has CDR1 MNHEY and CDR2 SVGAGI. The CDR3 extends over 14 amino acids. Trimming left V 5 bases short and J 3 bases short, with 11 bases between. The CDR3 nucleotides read TGTGCCAGCAGTACCGACAATTTCAATCAGCCCCAGCATTTT. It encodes CASSTDNFNQPQHF.

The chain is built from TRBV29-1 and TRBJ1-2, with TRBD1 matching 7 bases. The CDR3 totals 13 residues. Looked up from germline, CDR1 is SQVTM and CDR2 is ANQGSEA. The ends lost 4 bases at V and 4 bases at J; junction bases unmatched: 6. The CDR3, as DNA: TGCAGCGTTGGACAGGGAGGTATCTATGGCTACACCTTC. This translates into CSVGQGGIYGYTF. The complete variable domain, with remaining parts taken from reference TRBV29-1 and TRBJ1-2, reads SAVISQKPSRDICQRGTSLTIQCQVDSQVTMMFWYRQQPGQSLTLIATANQGSEATYESGFVIDKFPISRPNLTFSTLTVSNMSPEDSSIYLCSVGQGGIYGYTFGSGTRLTVV.

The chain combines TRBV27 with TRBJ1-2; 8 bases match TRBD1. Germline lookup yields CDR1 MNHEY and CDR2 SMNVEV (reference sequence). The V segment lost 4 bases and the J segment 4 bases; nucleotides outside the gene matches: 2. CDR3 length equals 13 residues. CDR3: CASSSDRAYGYTF. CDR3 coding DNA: TGTGCCAGCAGTTCGGACAGGGCCTATGGCTACACCTTC.